The next 32 T cell receptor beta chains were all read from a single sample in a study of blood T cell repertoires in COVID-19. Produced via immunoSEQ multiplex PCR; TCRdb's table is partial and in-frame only. The table includes about 160,000 clones, approximately 85% detected once. The specimen was peripheral blood. Receptors were obtained from a man in his 60s with active or convalescent COVID-19.

V is TRBV7-3 and J is TRBJ1-1; no definite D call. Trimming pared 1 base from V and 5 bases from J, leaving 17 bases between. There are 16 residues in the CDR3. Germline CDR1 SGHTA, CDR2 FQGTGA. The CDR3 DNA reads TGTGCCAGCAGCTTAAGTCCCCACATCGCGGGTACTGAAGCTTTCTTT. Residues: CASSLSPHIAGTEAFF.

This chain joins TRBV18 and TRBJ1-1, with a weak D call TRBD1 (5 bases). Between the trimmed V and J ends, which lost 3 bases and 4 bases, there was a span of 15 bases. CDR1 is KGHSH and CDR2 is LQKENI in the germline V gene. CDR3 size: 15 residues. In DNA, the CDR3 is TGTGCCAGCTCACCGGCAGGGCTCCATAGCACTGAAGCTTTCTTT. This codes for CASSPAGLHSTEAFF.

The chain links TRBV5-1 to TRBJ2-7, with 10 bases fitting TRBD2. The V gene end was trimmed by 0 bases and the J gene end by 0 bases; junction bases not matched to a gene: 3. CDR1 and CDR2 (germline): SGHRS, YFSETQ. The CDR3 loop spans 16 amino acids. The CDR3 DNA follows: TGCGCCAGCAGCTTGGGGAGCGGGAGGGTCTCCTACGAGCAGTACTTC. Its protein is CASSLGSGRVSYEQYF.

The V and J genes are TRBV6-2 or TRBV6-3 and TRBJ2-5, with 10 bases aligning to TRBD2. The CDR3 has 17 residues. V lost 0 bases to trimming and J lost 2 bases; unmatched junction nucleotides: 6. Germline loops: CDR1 MNHEY, CDR2 SVGEGT. CDR3 residues: CASSYSIAGGDQETQYF. CDR3 DNA: TGTGCCAGCAGTTACTCTATAGCGGGGGGCGATCAAGAGACCCAGTACTTC.

The chain carries TRBV5-6 and TRBJ1-5, with D possibly being TRBD1 (5 bases). This CDR3 comprises 17 residues. Germline loops: CDR1 SGHDT, CDR2 YYEEEE. V was clipped by 0 bases and J by 3 bases, with 16 bases between them. This CDR3 is CASSLAGFAGVNQPQHF. DNA of the CDR3: TGTGCCAGCAGCTTGGCCGGGTTTGCGGGGGTCAATCAGCCCCAGCATTTT.

This clone was seen a single time. The CDR3 DNA is TGTGCCAGCAGCTTTGACATTTCCACCGGGGAGCTGTTTTTT. It translates to CASSFDISTGELFF. The chain uses TRBV5-4 and TRBJ2-2; D uncertain. Trimming took off 2 bases at V and 4 bases at J, with 9 bases between the two ends. The CDR3 totals 14 residues. In germline, CDR1 is SGHNT, CDR2 YYREEE (reference sequence). Complete variable domain (other parts from reference TRBV5-4 and TRBJ2-2): ETGVTQSPTHLIKTRGQQVTLRCSSQSGHNTVSWYQQALGQGPQFIFQYYREEENGRGNFPPRFSGLQFPNYSSELNVNALELDDSALYLCASSFDISTGELFFGEGSRLTVL.

The chain has TRBV6-5 and TRBJ2-5; 12 positions match TRBD2. J lost 5 bases, V lost 4 bases, and 5 bases had no gene match. The CDR3 has 15 amino acids. In germline, CDR1 is MNHEY, CDR2 SVGAGI. This chain's CDR3 is CASSLGLAGRETQYF. The DNA for the CDR3 is TGTGCCAGCAGTTTAGGACTAGCGGGGCGGGAGACCCAGTACTTC.

This clone was observed a few times. The J gene is TRBJ2-5, the V gene TRBV9, with TRBD2 identical over 13 bases. CDR3 size: 16 residues. The J segment lost 5 bases and the V segment lost 4 bases, leaving 8 bases of the junction unmatched. Germline loops: CDR1 SGDLS, CDR2 YYNGEE. CDR3 sequence (DNA): TGTGCCAGCAGCCCGAGGACTAGCGGGAGAGGGGAGACCCAGTACTTC. It codes for CASSPRTSGRGETQYF.

The chain has TRBV15 and TRBJ2-1; unclear D gene. V was pared by 4 bases and J by 6 bases, with 10 bases between. Germline V gene sequence: CDR1 LNHNV, CDR2 YYDKDF (reference sequence). The CDR3 spans 13 residues. The CDR3 sequence is CATSKAFANEQFF. In DNA form, the CDR3 reads TGTGCCACCAGCAAAGCCTTCGCCAATGAGCAGTTCTTC.

The CDR3 here is CASSIQQGAYEQYF. In DNA form, the CDR3 reads TGTGCCAGTAGTATTCAACAGGGGGCGTACGAGCAGTACTTC. The V call is TRBV19, the J call TRBJ2-7; 9 bases fit TRBD1. V lost 3 bases to trimming and J lost 4 bases; unmatched junction nucleotides: 4. The V gene's germline CDR1 is LNHDA and CDR2 SQIVND (reference sequence). The CDR3 is 14 residues long.

Details on this clone: This specimen includes other DNA sequences encoding the same CDR3. This chain links TRBV12-3 or TRBV12-4 with TRBJ1-2; tentative D call: TRBD1 (6 bases). The CDR3 runs 13 residues. The V and J ends lost 5 bases and 5 bases respectively, with 12 bases between them. CDR3 sequence reads: CASSVTGGYGYTF. As DNA, the CDR3 is TGTGCCAGCAGTGTGACAGGTGGTTATGGCTACACCTTC.

This clone was observed a single time. The V gene is TRBV19, the J gene TRBJ1-5, with TRBD1 matching 9 bases. Germline loops: CDR1 LNHDA, CDR2 SQIVND (reference sequence). V was pared by 5 bases and J by 4 bases, with 3 bases of the junction left unmatched. This CDR3 has 14 amino acids. CDR3 DNA sequence: TGTGCCAGTAGTGAACAGGGGGCTAATCAGCCCCAGCATTTT. Protein sequence: CASSEQGANQPQHF.

This sequence joins TRBV10-1 and TRBJ2-2; the match to TRBD2 covers 8 bases. Germline CDR1 WNHNN, CDR2 SYGVQD (reference sequence). Unmatched junction bases numbered 4, after V lost 2 bases and J lost 5 bases. The CDR3 length is 15 residues. In DNA form, the CDR3 reads TGCGCCAGCAGTGAGAAGCGGGGGTTGACCGGGGAGCTGTTTTTT. Translated: CASSEKRGLTGELFF.

The genes are TRBV11-2 and TRBJ2-7, with 11 bases fitting TRBD2. The germline CDR1 and CDR2 sequences are SGHAT and FQNNGV. V shed 7 bases and J 6 bases; nucleotides not matched to a gene: 5. The CDR3 has 13 residues. The CDR3 reads CASTTGLAAEQYF. The CDR3 DNA follows: TGTGCCAGCACGACGGGACTAGCGGCCGAGCAGTACTTC. Combining the CDR3 with reference TRBV11-2 and TRBJ2-7 gives the whole variable domain EAGVAQSPRYKIIEKRQSVAFWCNPISGHATLYWYQQILGQGPKLLIQFQNNGVVDDSQLPKDRFSAERLKGVDSTLKIQPAKLEDSAVYLCASTTGLAAEQYFGPGTRLTVT.

The chain couples TRBV18 to TRBJ1-4; no firm D call. V was trimmed by 0 bases and J by 16 bases, leaving 15 bases between them. Germline CDR1 and CDR2: KGHSH and LQKENI. This CDR3 comprises 13 residues. The CDR3 coding sequence is TGTGCCAGCTCACCACCGCAGGCGGGGAGCCGGTTTTTT. Protein sequence: CASSPPQAGSRFF.

This chain links TRBV28 with TRBJ2-7, with D possibly TRBD1 on 6 matching bases. Trimming took off 5 bases at V and 2 bases at J, with 10 bases between the two ends. Looked up from germline, CDR1 is MDHEN and CDR2 is SYDVKM. The CDR3 has 13 residues. CDR3 nucleotide sequence: TGTGCCAGCAGTCGGACAGACCCCTACGAGCAGTACTTC. Its protein is CASSRTDPYEQYF.

This chain uses TRBV2 with TRBJ2-5; 11 nucleotides match TRBD2. The CDR3 has 15 residues. With V trimmed by 3 bases and J by 4 bases, 4 bases remained unmatched. The V gene's germline CDR1 is SNHLY and CDR2 FYNNEI. The CDR3 protein is CASSDLGTSGETQYF. DNA for the CDR3: TGTGCCAGCAGTGACTTAGGGACTAGCGGAGAGACCCAGTACTTC.

This clone was seen only a few times. Sequence at one end of the junction differs from germline and may be a read error. V and J are TRBV11-2 and TRBJ2-5; 7 bases line up with TRBD2. The CDR3 extends over 15 amino acids. CDR1 and CDR2 from the germline V gene are SGHAT and FQNNGV. Here the CDR3 DNA reads TGTGCCAGCAGCTTAGATTGGACTAGTCAAGGGACCCAGTACTTC. Amino acid sequence: CASSLDWTSQGTQYF.

The rearrangement links TRBV19 to TRBJ2-5; D is possibly TRBD2 (6 bases). V was pared by 5 bases and J by 2 bases, with 12 bases between. The CDR3 spans 14 residues. Germline values: CDR1 LNHDA, CDR2 SQIVND (reference sequence). The CDR3: CASSGSGIQETQYF. CDR3 in DNA: TGTGCCAGTAGTGGTAGCGGAATTCAAGAGACCCAGTACTTC.

The rearrangement uses TRBV11-2 and TRBJ2-1; the D is unclear. This CDR3 spans 16 amino acids. Germline V lookup: CDR1 SGHAT, CDR2 FQNNGV. Trimming shortened V by 0 bases and J by 0 bases, and 9 bases separated the two germline ends. CDR3 sequence reads: CASSLEGWSSYNEQFF. The CDR3 nucleotides read TGTGCCAGCAGCTTAGAAGGCTGGAGCTCCTACAATGAGCAGTTCTTC. Complete variable domain (other parts from reference TRBV11-2 and TRBJ2-1): EAGVAQSPRYKIIEKRQSVAFWCNPISGHATLYWYQQILGQGPKLLIQFQNNGVVDDSQLPKDRFSAERLKGVDSTLKIQPAKLEDSAVYLCASSLEGWSSYNEQFFGPGTRLTVL.

This rearrangement joins TRBV6-5 to TRBJ2-7; 9 bases match TRBD2. CDR1 and CDR2 (germline): MNHEY, SVGAGI. This CDR3 is 16 amino acids long. After removal of 0 bases from V and 3 bases from J, the junction contained 6 bases not matched to a gene. The CDR3 DNA sequence: TGTGCCAGCAGTTACTCGGCTCTAGCGGGGTTCTACGAGCAGTACTTC. It is translated as CASSYSALAGFYEQYF.

This clone was picked up a small number of times. The chain uses TRBV6-1 and TRBJ1-3; D gene unclear. This CDR3 has 17 residues. V lost 2 bases to trimming and J lost 4 bases, with 18 bases between them. The germline V gene encodes CDR1 MNHNS and CDR2 SASEGT. The DNA of the CDR3 is TGTGCCAGCAGTGAATCTTACAGAGATTTGGTAGGAAACACCATATATTTT. Its protein product is CASSESYRDLVGNTIYF.

The genes are TRBV28 and TRBJ2-3; TRBD1 aligns across 8 bases. From germline, CDR1 is MDHEN and CDR2 SYDVKM. J gave up 6 bases and V 5 bases, and 13 bases lay outside the gene matches. There are 16 residues in the CDR3. The chain's CDR3 is CASSTLTGGPSDTQYF. DNA for the CDR3: TGTGCCAGCAGTACATTAACAGGGGGACCCTCGGATACGCAGTATTTT.

As regards this clone: The identical CDR3 is also encoded by other nucleotide sequences in the sample. V and J are TRBV24-1 and TRBJ1-5; 12 nucleotides agree with TRBD1. V lost 7 bases and J lost 5; bases outside the gene matches: 5. This CDR3 spans 15 amino acids. Germline values: CDR1 KGHDR, CDR2 SFDVKD. CDR3 protein: CATRGTGGADQPQHF. The CDR3 DNA sequence: TGTGCCACCAGGGGGACAGGGGGCGCGGATCAGCCCCAGCATTTT.

This clone was observed once. This chain connects TRBV2 to TRBJ2-2; D might be TRBD1 (5 bases). The V gene lost 6 bases and the J gene lost 0 bases, with 14 bases spanning the gap. This CDR3 contains 16 residues. Germline CDR1 SNHLY, CDR2 FYNNEI. The CDR3 loop is CASRNTGSANTGELFF. The CDR3 DNA follows: TGTGCCAGCAGGAACACAGGAAGCGCGAACACCGGGGAGCTGTTTTTT.

This chain joins TRBV5-5 and TRBJ1-2; D ambiguous. V lost 2 bases and J lost 0, with 8 bases in between. The CDR3 length is 14 residues. Germline CDR1 SGHKS, CDR2 YYEKEE (reference sequence). CDR3: CASSLGVSNYGYTF. CDR3 bases: TGTGCCAGCAGCTTAGGAGTATCTAACTATGGCTACACCTTC.

V usage is TRBV7-2 and J usage is TRBJ2-5, with 7 bases that match TRBD1. The V gene end was trimmed by 5 bases and the J gene end by 5 bases; junction bases not matched to a gene: 14. The V gene's germline CDR1 is SGHTA and CDR2 FQGNSA. The CDR3 is 16 amino acids. The DNA for the CDR3 is TGTGCCAGCAGCGACAGACAGGGTACTGCCCGGGAGACCCAGTACTTC. This encodes CASSDRQGTARETQYF. The full variable domain, its missing parts supplied by reference TRBV7-2 and TRBJ2-5, is GAGVSQSPSNKVTEKGKDVELRCDPISGHTALYWYRQSLGQGLEFLIYFQGNSAPDKSGLPSDRFSAERTGGSVSTLTIQRTQQEDSAVYLCASSDRQGTARETQYFGPGTRLLVL.

The DNA of the CDR3 is TGTGCCAGCAGCTCCCCCTCGGGGACCTATAATTCACCCCTCCACTTT. It codes for CASSSPSGTYNSPLHF. V and J are TRBV5-6 and TRBJ1-6; D not certain. There are 16 residues in the CDR3. Trimming left V 3 bases short and J 2 bases short, with 12 bases between. The V gene's germline CDR1 is SGHDT and CDR2 YYEEEE. The variable domain in full, completed from reference TRBV5-6 and TRBJ1-6, reads DAGVTQSPTHLIKTRGQQVTLRCSPKSGHDTVSWYQQALGQGPQFIFQYYEEEERQRGNFPDRFSGHQFPNYSSELNVNALLLGDSALYLCASSSPSGTYNSPLHFGNGTRLTVT.

The chain carries TRBV6-6 and TRBJ1-6; 9 bases line up with TRBD1. With 2 bases clipped from V and 7 bases from J, the junction kept 3 bases outside the gene matches. Germline values: CDR1 MNHNY, CDR2 SVGAGI (reference sequence). The CDR3 totals 15 residues. CDR3 loop: CASSYPGTGNSPLHF. DNA for the CDR3: TGTGCCAGCAGTTACCCCGGGACAGGGAATTCACCCCTCCACTTT.

This chain joins TRBV29-1 and TRBJ2-7; 9 bases match TRBD1. Looked up from germline, CDR1 is SQVTM and CDR2 is ANQGSEA. J lost 4 bases, V lost 4 bases, and 8 bases had no gene match. The CDR3 contains 14 residues. The CDR3 DNA follows: TGCAGCGTTGTGCTTAGGGACAGGGTTTACGAGCAGTACTTC. Residues: CSVVLRDRVYEQYF.

Notes on this clone: This CDR3 is also generated by other DNA sequences in the sample. J is TRBJ2-7 and V is TRBV6-6; D gene unclear. CDR3 length equals 11 residues. Germline V gene lookup returns CDR1 MNHNY and CDR2 SVGAGI (reference sequence). V was clipped by 5 bases and J by 3 bases, with 5 bases between them. DNA for the CDR3: TGTGCCAGCAGTCGGAGCTACGAGCAGTACTTC. Translation gives CASSRSYEQYF.

The chain recombines TRBV12-3 or TRBV12-4 with TRBJ2-1, with D maybe TRBD1 (6 bases). The V end lost 4 bases, the J end lost 8 bases, and 12 bases lay between the germline ends. The CDR3 has 13 amino acids. CDR3 DNA sequence: TGTGCCAGCAGTTCCTTACAGGGCCATGAGCAGTTCTTC. Translating gives CASSSLQGHEQFF.